This T cell receptor beta chain was found in a study of blood T cell repertoires in COVID-19. Germline-derived CDR1 and CDR2 are SGHKS and YYEKEE (reference sequence). V trimming: 2 bases; J trimming: 4 bases; junction bases outside the gene matches: 4. This CDR3 has 15 amino acids. The method was immunoSEQ multiplex PCR; TCRdb's version includes in-frame clones alone and lacks a portion of them. The top ten hold about 1.2% of the sample, which has roughly 320,000 clones, around 87% seen once. The V gene is TRBV5-5, the J gene TRBJ2-3; 10 nucleotides agree with TRBD2. The sequence derives from a man in his 70s with acute or convalescent COVID-19. Sequenced input: peripheral blood. CDR3 loop: CASSLASGSADTQYF. The CDR3 coding sequence is TGTGCCAGCAGCTTAGCTAGCGGGAGCGCAGATACGCAGTATTTT. The full variable domain, its missing parts supplied by reference TRBV5-5 and TRBJ2-3, is DAGVTQSPTHLIKTRGQQVTLRCSPISGHKSVSWYQQVLGQGPQFIFQYYEKEERGRGNFPDRFSARQFPNYSSELNVNALLLGDSALYLCASSLASGSADTQYFGPGTRLTVL.